The next 5 T cell receptor beta chains were all read from a single sample in a study of blood T cell repertoires in COVID-19. Method: immunoSEQ multiplex PCR; TCRdb's copy keeps in-frame clones and lacks some. Found here are fewer than 60,000 clones, about 86% of them singletons; the top ten hold approximately 6.5%. Sequencing input: peripheral blood. The receptors were sampled from a woman aged 55 to 70 with COVID-19, enrolled during active disease.

This clone was seen more than once but under ten times. This chain uses TRBV28 with TRBJ2-1; 10 bases are a match to TRBD2. Germline values: CDR1 MDHEN, CDR2 SYDVKM. The CDR3 is 17 amino acids. J lost 9 bases, V lost 2 bases, and 13 bases had no gene match. The CDR3 bases are TGTGCCAGCAGTTTACCCTTTCTAGCGGGAGTGTGGGGTGAGCAGTTCTTC. Protein sequence: CASSLPFLAGVWGEQFF.

V usage is TRBV9 and J usage is TRBJ2-3, with D perhaps TRBD2 (6 bases). Trimming cost V 1 base and J 1 base, with 13 bases left between them. CDR1 is SGDLS, CDR2 YYNGEE, per germline. This CDR3 spans 16 amino acids. CDR3 protein: CASSVTPPGGTDTQYF. The CDR3 DNA reads as TGTGCCAGCAGCGTAACCCCCCCGGGAGGCACAGATACGCAGTATTTT.

The chain links TRBV18 to TRBJ1-4; D perhaps matches TRBD1 (6 bases). The V gene lost 6 bases and the J gene lost 8 bases, with 10 bases spanning the gap. The germline V gene encodes CDR1 KGHSH and CDR2 LQKENI. This CDR3 spans 12 amino acids. In DNA, the CDR3 is TGTGCCAGCTCCCGGACAGAGGAAAAACTGTTTTTT. This translates into CASSRTEEKLFF.

The chain carries TRBV5-1 and TRBJ1-2; D ambiguous. V shed 4 bases and J shed 2 bases, with 12 bases lying between them. The germline gives CDR1 SGHRS, CDR2 YFSETQ. This CDR3 region has 14 residues. DNA for the CDR3: TGCGCCAGCAGCCCCCAGCCGGGGAACTATGGCTACACCTTC. Amino acid sequence: CASSPQPGNYGYTF.

This CDR3 reads CASSQGTSGRFKTGNEQFF. For the CDR3, the DNA is TGTGCCAGCAGCCAAGGGACTAGCGGGAGGTTTAAAACAGGGAATGAGCAGTTCTTC. The chain has TRBV11-3 and TRBJ2-1, with 15 bases identical to TRBD2. CDR1 SGHNT and CDR2 YENEEA come from the germline V gene. The CDR3 covers 19 residues. V lost 5 bases to trimming and J lost 7 bases; unmatched junction nucleotides: 15.